What follows are 30 T cell receptor beta chains derived from one specimen sequenced in a study of identical twins. TCRdb ran MiXCR on the 5' RACE reads and lists one entry per CDR3 protein. The profile shows about 240,000 distinct CDR3 sequences, 6% to 8.5% of them singletons. This sample also appeared in a second study, on yellow fever vaccine responses in identical twins.

Sequenced sample: CD8+ T cells sorted from blood. These receptors came from a young woman in good health.

The genes are TRBV24-1 and TRBJ1-2; D remains unclear. The V end was cut by 3 bases, the J end by 5 bases, with 12 bases between. The CDR3 length is 14 residues. Germline V lookup: CDR1 KGHDR, CDR2 SFDVKD. The CDR3 region has the DNA TGTGCCACCAGTGATACGGACCTTACGTATGGCTACACCTTC. Its protein product is CATSDTDLTYGYTF.

This clonotype was counted a few times. The CDR3 is CATSDPGLGDTQYF. The CDR3 bases are TGTGCCACCAGTGATCCGGGACTAGGGGATACGCAGTATTTT. The gene calls are TRBV24-1 and TRBJ2-3; 8 nucleotides line up with TRBD2. Germline trimming cut 3 bases from V and 6 bases from J; bases unmatched to any gene: 4. Germline V gene data show CDR1 as KGHDR and CDR2 as SFDVKD. This CDR3 has 14 amino acids.

This clonotype occurred many times. The chain recombines TRBV7-9 with TRBJ2-3, with 11 bases lining up with TRBD2. Germline assignment: CDR1 SEHNR and CDR2 FQNEAQ (reference sequence). The CDR3 loop spans 17 amino acids. With V trimmed by 4 bases and J by 3 bases, 9 bases remained unmatched. The CDR3 nucleotides are TGTGCCAGCAGCTCACCCGTAGCGGGAGGGGAAACAGATACGCAGTATTTT. Amino acid sequence: CASSSPVAGGETDTQYF.

This chain connects TRBV11-2 to TRBJ2-2, with D hard to call. There are 17 residues in the CDR3. Germline CDR1 reads SGHAT; CDR2 reads FQNNGV. Trimming pared 0 bases from V and 0 bases from J, leaving 11 bases between. DNA of the CDR3: TGTGCCAGCAGCTTAGAGGGCAGGAGCTCGAACACCGGGGAGCTGTTTTTT. Translation gives CASSLEGRSSNTGELFF.

Here the CDR3 reads CASSVSEGALTDEQFF. The CDR3 nucleotides are TGTGCCAGCAGCGTTAGCGAGGGGGCCTTGACCGATGAGCAGTTCTTC. The chain couples TRBV9 to TRBJ2-1, with 7 bases aligning to TRBD1. The CDR3 is made up of 16 amino acids. Germline V gene data show CDR1 as SGDLS and CDR2 as YYNGEE. The ends lost 2 bases at V and 8 bases at J; junction bases unmatched: 13.

This clonotype has a handful of counts. The chain carries TRBV20-1 and TRBJ2-7; possibly TRBD1 for D (5 bases). There are 14 residues in the CDR3. Per the germline V gene, CDR1 is DFQATT and CDR2 is SNEGSKA (reference sequence). The ends were cut back, 0 bases at V and 2 bases at J, with 11 bases in the middle. The DNA of the CDR3 is TGCAGTGCTAGAGATTTGGACAACCCCTACGAGCAGTACGTC. This codes for CSARDLDNPYEQYV.

This clonotype was seen many times. This chain links TRBV7-6 with TRBJ2-1; perhaps TRBD2 as D (6 bases). The CDR3 is made up of 15 amino acids. Trimming removed 1 base at V and 7 bases at J, with 14 bases between. Germline CDR1 and CDR2: SGHVS and FNYEAQ. The CDR3 is CASSLVVGGDNEQFF. CDR3 nucleotides: TGTGCCAGCAGCTTAGTGGTGGGAGGTGATAATGAGCAGTTCTTC.

The sample holds many counts of this clonotype. The V gene is TRBV9, the J gene TRBJ2-1; a possible D gene is TRBD1 (5 bases). V gave up 3 bases and J gave up 12 bases, with 10 bases separating them. The CDR3 length is 11 residues. Germline values: CDR1 SGDLS, CDR2 YYNGEE. This CDR3 reads CASSGLQGQFF. In DNA, the CDR3 is TGTGCCAGCAGCGGCCTTCAGGGGCAGTTCTTC.

In its sample, this clonotype was seen many times. This chain uses TRBV5-1 with TRBJ2-7; 10 nucleotides match TRBD2. The germline V gene has CDR1 SGHRS and CDR2 YFSETQ. Trimming cost V 4 bases and J 2 bases; bases outside gene matches: 3. The CDR3 loop spans 14 amino acids. The CDR3 DNA sequence: TGCGCCAGCAGCGGACTAGCGGACACCTACGAGCAGTACTTC. This codes for CASSGLADTYEQYF. Variable domain in full (rest from reference TRBV5-1 and TRBJ2-7): KAGVTQTPRYLIKTRGQQVTLSCSPISGHRSVSWYQQTPGQGLQFLFEYFSETQRNKGNFPGRFSGRQFSNSRSEMNVSTLELGDSALYLCASSGLADTYEQYFGPGTRLTVT.

CDR3 sequence: CASSVDATYTDTQYF. The CDR3, as DNA: TGTGCCAGCAGCGTAGATGCCACTTACACAGATACGCAGTATTTT. V and J are TRBV9 and TRBJ2-3, with unresolved D. Per germline, CDR1 SGDLS and CDR2 YYNGEE. The CDR3 is 15 residues long. V lost 0 bases, J lost 2 bases, and 10 bases lay in between. The entire variable domain, with the rest obtained from reference TRBV9 and TRBJ2-3, is as follows: DSGVTQTPKHLITATGQRVTLRCSPRSGDLSVYWYQQSLDQGLQFLIQYYNGEERAKGNILERFSAQQFPDLHSELNLSSLELGDSALYFCASSVDATYTDTQYFGPGTRLTVL.

This clonotype was seen only a few times. V and J are TRBV2 and TRBJ2-2; no reliable D call. Germline lookup yields CDR1 SNHLY and CDR2 FYNNEI. There are 13 residues in the CDR3. V lost 8 bases and J 6 bases, leaving 13 bases between the germline ends. CDR3 in amino acids: CASEERASGELFF. In DNA, the CDR3 is TGTGCCAGCGAAGAACGCGCCTCCGGGGAGCTGTTTTTT.

V gene TRBV11-2 combines with J gene TRBJ1-1, with D maybe TRBD1 (5 bases). The germline CDR1 and CDR2 sequences are SGHAT and FQNNGV. The V end lost 3 bases, the J end lost 7 bases, and 21 bases lay between the germline ends. This CDR3 is built from 16 residues. CDR3 nucleotide sequence: TGTGCCAGCAGCTTCCCCAGCGCGACAGAGCGTAGTGAAGCTTTCTTT. This translates into CASSFPSATERSEAFF.

This clonotype was recorded many times. The rearrangement links TRBV5-1 to TRBJ2-1; 10 bases match TRBD2. Germline V gene data show CDR1 as SGHRS and CDR2 as YFSETQ. The V segment lost 0 bases and the J segment 1 base; nucleotides outside the gene matches: 10. This CDR3 spans 19 amino acids. The CDR3 protein is CASSLGLAGALASYNEQFF. The CDR3 nucleotides read TGCGCCAGCAGCTTGGGGCTAGCGGGAGCCTTGGCGTCCTACAATGAGCAGTTCTTC.

This clonotype turned up a few times. The chain has TRBV4-1 and TRBJ2-3; 14 bases map to TRBD2. Germline assignment: CDR1 MGHRA and CDR2 YSYEKL. This CDR3 spans 20 amino acids. The J segment lost 0 bases and the V segment lost 4 bases, leaving 12 bases of the junction unmatched. CDR3 region: CASSRVFRTSGRTSTDTQYF. In DNA form, the CDR3 reads TGCGCCAGCAGCCGAGTTTTCCGGACTAGCGGGAGGACTAGCACAGATACGCAGTATTTT.

This clonotype came up a few times. The chain recombines TRBV6-1 with TRBJ2-1; either TRBD1 or TRBD2 may supply D (6 bases each). Germline assignment: CDR1 MNHNS and CDR2 SASEGT. The CDR3 loop spans 15 amino acids. Trimming shortened V by 6 bases and J by 8 bases, and 20 bases separated the two germline ends. Here the CDR3 reads CASSTGTDYLYEQFF. The CDR3 nucleotides read TGTGCCAGCAGCACAGGGACTGACTATTTGTATGAGCAGTTCTTC.

The rearrangement joins TRBV7-2 to TRBJ1-2; the D gene is possibly TRBD1 (6 bases). There are 11 residues in the CDR3. V was cut by 10 bases and J by 10 bases, with 16 bases left in between. In germline, CDR1 is SGHTA, CDR2 FQGNSA. This CDR3 is CAIGGRGDYTF. DNA of the CDR3: TGTGCCATCGGGGGCAGGGGTGACTACACCTTC.

Many counts were recorded for this clonotype. The chain is built from TRBV29-1 and TRBJ2-1, with TRBD2 as a possible D gene (5 bases). Germline V lookup: CDR1 SQVTM, CDR2 ANQGSEA. The CDR3 has 13 amino acids. V dropped 5 bases and J dropped 1 base, with 9 bases sitting between them. The CDR3 bases are TGCAGCGTTTTGGAGGAGTCCTACAATGAGCAGTTCTTC. It specifies CSVLEESYNEQFF.

The chain has TRBV11-3 and TRBJ2-2; D gene uncertain. The CDR3 covers 14 residues. Germline V gene sequence: CDR1 SGHNT, CDR2 YENEEA. V was clipped by 5 bases and J by 6 bases, with 13 bases between them. CDR3 protein: CASSPREVPGELFF. DNA for the CDR3: TGTGCCAGCAGCCCAAGAGAGGTTCCCGGGGAGCTGTTTTTT.

This clonotype was found a few times. J is TRBJ1-1 and V is TRBV27, with D possibly being TRBD1 (5 bases). Germline V gene sequence: CDR1 MNHEY, CDR2 SMNVEV (reference sequence). Trimming shortened V by 4 bases and J by 1 base, and 10 bases separated the two germline ends. The CDR3 has 14 residues. CDR3 sequence (DNA): TGTGCCAGCAGTTCCTGGGGCCCGAACACTGAAGCTTTCTTT. It encodes CASSSWGPNTEAFF.

The DNA of the CDR3 is TGTGCCAGCAGTTTACACGTGGGTGGCACAGATACGCAGTATTTT. As protein: CASSLHVGGTDTQYF. The chain uses TRBV12-3 or TRBV12-4 and TRBJ2-3; D unresolved. Trimming left V 2 bases short and J 1 base short, with 10 bases between. The CDR3 has 15 residues.

In this sample, this clonotype turned up many times. V and J are TRBV28 and TRBJ2-5; D uncertain. V was cut by 3 bases and J by 3 bases, with 17 bases left in between. Germline CDR1 reads MDHEN; CDR2 reads SYDVKM. The CDR3 extends over 16 amino acids. CDR3 in DNA: TGTGCCAGCAGTTTTTTGTGGAAGTCTACAGAAGAGACCCAGTACTTC. It translates to CASSFLWKSTEETQYF.

J is TRBJ2-5 and V is TRBV7-4; D remains ambiguous. Between the trimmed V and J ends, which lost 5 bases and 1 base, there was a span of 11 bases. The CDR3 is 14 residues long. Germline CDR1 SGHVT, CDR2 SQSDAQ. The CDR3 DNA reads TGTGCCAGCAGCCCCATTCGCGTCCAAGAGACCCAGTACTTC. This codes for CASSPIRVQETQYF.

This chain uses TRBV4-2 with TRBJ2-1, with 13 bases matching TRBD2. The CDR3 runs to 17 residues. The J segment lost 8 bases and the V segment lost 0 bases, leaving 7 bases of the junction unmatched. Germline V gene lookup returns CDR1 LGHNA and CDR2 YNFKEQ. The CDR3 DNA follows: TGTGCCAGCAGCCAAGACCTACTAGCGGGAGGGCTGGATGAGCAGTTCTTC. Amino acid sequence: CASSQDLLAGGLDEQFF.

At least ten counts were recorded for this clonotype. This chain connects TRBV12-3 or TRBV12-4 to TRBJ2-7; D is ambiguous. V was clipped by 0 bases and J by 1 base, with 7 bases between them. The CDR3 is made up of 14 amino acids. This CDR3 is CASSLALGSYEQYF. The CDR3 nucleotides read TGTGCCAGCAGTTTAGCGCTAGGGTCCTACGAGCAGTACTTC.

There are a few counts of this clonotype. This chain joins TRBV7-2 and TRBJ2-5; TRBD2 matches at 9 bases. This CDR3 has 17 residues. The germline CDR1 and CDR2 sequences are SGHTA and FQGNSA. The V and J ends lost 5 bases and 4 bases, in that order; junction bases with no gene match: 14. CDR3 loop: CASSTQAGGPDTETQYF. Written as DNA, the CDR3 is TGTGCCAGCAGCACCCAAGCGGGGGGCCCTGATACAGAGACCCAGTACTTC. Combining the CDR3 with reference TRBV7-2 and TRBJ2-5 gives the whole variable domain GAGVSQSPSNKVTEKGKDVELRCDPISGHTALYWYRQSLGQGLEFLIYFQGNSAPDKSGLPSDRFSAERTGGSVSTLTIQRTQQEDSAVYLCASSTQAGGPDTETQYFGPGTRLLVL.

This clonotype was seen more than once but under ten times. This chain joins TRBV7-6 and TRBJ2-1, with 7 bases fitting TRBD1. V dropped 5 bases and J dropped 9; count of bases not matched to a gene: 4. The CDR3 sequence is 12 residues long. Looked up from germline, CDR1 is SGHVS and CDR2 is FNYEAQ. The CDR3 DNA reads as TGTGCCAGCAGCACCGGGACAGTTGAGCAGTTCTTC. The encoded protein is CASSTGTVEQFF.

This clonotype has just a few counts. J is TRBJ2-5 and V is TRBV3-1, with D possibly being TRBD2 (6 bases). Germline V gene sequence: CDR1 LGHDT, CDR2 YNNKEL (reference sequence). V dropped 0 bases and J dropped 4 bases, with 15 bases sitting between them. The CDR3 sequence is 16 residues long. The CDR3 sequence is CASSQDLGLQSETQYF. The CDR3 DNA reads as TGTGCCAGCAGCCAAGATCTGGGACTTCAGTCAGAGACCCAGTACTTC.

There are many counts of this clonotype. The CDR3 nucleotides are TGTGCCAGCAGTTACCGTACTAGCGGGTTTAGCTCCTACAATGAGCAGTTCTTC. Translating gives CASSYRTSGFSSYNEQFF. The V and J genes are TRBV27 and TRBJ2-1; 9 bases match TRBD2. Losses at the gene ends were 4 bases for V and 0 bases for J; bases not matched to a gene: 10. CDR1 MNHEY and CDR2 SMNVEV come from the germline V gene (reference sequence). The CDR3 runs 18 residues.

This clonotype was counted many times. The chain carries TRBV7-9 and TRBJ2-3, with D tentatively TRBD2 (5 bases). The CDR3 consists of 15 residues. The germline gives CDR1 SEHNR, CDR2 FQNEAQ (reference sequence). Trimming took 4 bases from V and 4 from J, leaving 15 bases between them. The CDR3 reads CASSSRASQPDTQYF. The CDR3 nucleotides are TGTGCCAGCAGCTCTCGGGCTAGCCAGCCAGATACGCAGTATTTT.

In its sample, this clonotype was seen many times. One end of the junction does not line up with germline, which may come from a read error. This chain uses TRBV7-9 with TRBJ2-5; D call uncertain. The CDR3 is made up of 13 amino acids. Germline CDR1 reads SEHNR; CDR2 reads FQNEAQ (reference sequence). The CDR3 nucleotides read TGCGCCAGCAGCCAGACTGTACAAGAGACCCAGTACTTC. Protein: CASSQTVQETQYF.